This is a list of T cell receptor beta chains from one sample in a study of blood T cell repertoires in COVID-19. Only in-frame clones appear in the TCRdb table, and some are missing; sequencing was by immunoSEQ multiplex PCR. The data show 150,000 to 200,000 clones, over 85% seen once. The specimen was peripheral blood. All receptors come from a woman aged 55-70 years with COVID-19, enrolled during active disease. CDR3s include the opening cysteine and the closing phenylalanine or tryptophan. A D gene is named only where the DNA matches it firmly. Clone size is stated in some rows and not others, as once, few, many or a class when expanded.

cdr3_length: 13
d_call: NA
clone_size: NA
v_call: TRBV29-1
j_call: TRBJ2-7
cdr3_aa: CSALVGGPYEQYF
cdr3_nt: TGCAGCGCCCTTGTCGGAGGTCCTTACGAGCAGTACTTC

cdr3_length: 15
d_call: TRBD1
clone_size: NA
v_call: TRBV6-5
j_call: TRBJ1-5
cdr3_aa: CASSFGTGNNQPQHF
cdr3_nt: TGTGCCAGCAGTTTCGGGACAGGGAACAATCAGCCCCAGCATTTT

cdr3_length: 15
d_call: TRBD1
clone_size: once
v_call: TRBV2
j_call: TRBJ1-4
cdr3_aa: CASRARTGGNEKLFF
cdr3_nt: TGTGCCAGCAGAGCCCGGACAGGTGGGAATGAAAAACTGTTTTTT

cdr3_length: 13
d_call: NA
clone_size: NA
v_call: TRBV5-1
j_call: TRBJ2-5
cdr3_aa: CASSLRGQETQYF
cdr3_nt: TGCGCCAGCAGCTTGAGGGGGCAAGAGACCCAGTACTTC

cdr3_length: 14
d_call: NA
clone_size: once
v_call: TRBV18
j_call: TRBJ2-5
cdr3_aa: CASSPQGYQETQYF
cdr3_nt: TGTGCCAGCTCACCACAGGGGTACCAAGAGACCCAGTACTTC

cdr3_length: 16
d_call: NA
clone_size: NA
v_call: TRBV28
j_call: TRBJ1-2
cdr3_aa: CASSTLPGQMSYGYTF
cdr3_nt: TGTGCCAGCAGTACCCTCCCGGGACAAATGTCCTATGGCTACACCTTC

cdr3_length: 17
d_call: TRBD2
clone_size: NA
v_call: TRBV7-2
j_call: TRBJ2-5
cdr3_aa: CASSSGTSGGAGETQYF
cdr3_nt: TGTGCCAGCAGCTCTGGGACTAGCGGGGGGGCCGGAGAGACCCAGTACTTC

cdr3_length: 14
d_call: TRBD1
clone_size: few
v_call: TRBV3-1/TRBV3-2
j_call: TRBJ2-7
cdr3_aa: CASSPGTGTYEQYF
cdr3_nt: TGTGCCAGCAGCCCAGGGACAGGGACCTACGAGCAGTACTTC

cdr3_length: 15
d_call: TRBD1
clone_size: NA
v_call: TRBV6-4
j_call: TRBJ2-3
cdr3_aa: CASSGGQGDTDTQYF
cdr3_nt: TGTGCCAGCAGCGGTGGACAGGGAGACACAGATACGCAGTATTTT

cdr3_length: 15
d_call: NA
clone_size: NA
v_call: TRBV19
j_call: TRBJ1-6
cdr3_aa: CASTMGQGVLSPLHF
cdr3_nt: TGTGCCAGTACCATGGGGCAGGGTGTCCTCTCACCCCTCCACTTT

cdr3_length: 15
d_call: TRBD1
clone_size: NA
v_call: TRBV11-3
j_call: TRBJ2-3
cdr3_aa: CASSSGQGNRDTQYF
cdr3_nt: TGTGCCAGCAGCTCGGGACAGGGGAATCGAGATACGCAGTATTTT

cdr3_length: 12
d_call: NA
clone_size: once
v_call: TRBV7-3
j_call: TRBJ1-2
cdr3_aa: CASSSGGDGYTF
cdr3_nt: TGTGCCAGCAGCTCCGGCGGGGATGGCTACACCTTC

cdr3_length: 13
d_call: NA
clone_size: NA
v_call: TRBV3-1/TRBV3-2
j_call: TRBJ1-1
cdr3_aa: CASSQGDSTEAFF
cdr3_nt: TGTGCCAGCAGCCAAGGAGACAGCACTGAAGCTTTCTTT

cdr3_length: 13
d_call: NA
clone_size: NA
v_call: TRBV6-6
j_call: TRBJ1-1
cdr3_aa: CASSYGTNTEAFF
cdr3_nt: TGTGCCAGCAGTTACGGGACAAACACTGAAGCTTTCTTT

cdr3_length: 14
d_call: NA
clone_size: NA
v_call: TRBV9
j_call: TRBJ2-1
cdr3_aa: CASSSSSGLHEQFF
cdr3_nt: TGTGCCAGCAGCTCAAGTTCAGGGTTGCATGAGCAGTTCTTC

cdr3_length: 14
d_call: NA
clone_size: NA
v_call: TRBV7-9
j_call: TRBJ1-1
cdr3_aa: CASSLSGAGTEAFF
cdr3_nt: TGTGCCAGCAGCTTATCAGGGGCAGGCACTGAAGCTTTCTTT

cdr3_length: 15
d_call: TRBD1
clone_size: NA
v_call: TRBV19
j_call: TRBJ1-2
cdr3_aa: CASSMPETGRGGYTF
cdr3_nt: TGTGCCAGTAGTATGCCCGAGACAGGGCGAGGTGGCTACACCTTC

cdr3_length: 16
d_call: NA
clone_size: NA
v_call: TRBV6-6
j_call: TRBJ1-5
cdr3_aa: CASSYGQPYSNQPQHF
cdr3_nt: TGTGCCAGCAGTTACGGACAGCCATATAGCAATCAGCCCCAGCATTTT

cdr3_length: 16
d_call: TRBD1
clone_size: NA
v_call: TRBV18
j_call: TRBJ1-1
cdr3_aa: CASSPERQGFDTEAFF
cdr3_nt: TGTGCCAGCTCACCAGAAAGACAGGGGTTTGACACTGAAGCTTTCTTT

cdr3_length: 15
d_call: TRBD1
clone_size: NA
v_call: TRBV3-1/TRBV3-2
j_call: TRBJ1-2
cdr3_aa: CASSPSGDSINGYTF
cdr3_nt: TGTGCCAGCAGCCCTTCCGGGGACAGTATAAATGGCTACACCTTC

cdr3_length: 12
d_call: TRBD1
clone_size: NA
v_call: TRBV12-3/TRBV12-4
j_call: TRBJ1-1
cdr3_aa: CASSRDRLEAFF
cdr3_nt: TGTGCCAGCAGTCGGGACAGGCTAGAAGCTTTCTTT

cdr3_length: 16
d_call: TRBD1
clone_size: NA
v_call: TRBV5-4
j_call: TRBJ1-3
cdr3_aa: CASSTRTGIAGNTIYF
cdr3_nt: TGTGCCAGCAGCACCCGGACAGGAATCGCTGGAAACACCATATATTTT

cdr3_length: 15
d_call: TRBD1
clone_size: NA
v_call: TRBV6-5
j_call: TRBJ1-5
cdr3_aa: CASRPTGEGNQPQHF
cdr3_nt: TGTGCCAGCAGACCCACAGGGGAGGGCAATCAGCCCCAGCATTTT

cdr3_length: 19
d_call: NA
clone_size: NA
v_call: TRBV27
j_call: TRBJ2-3
cdr3_aa: CASSFRERPIQTKTDTQYF
cdr3_nt: TGTGCCAGCAGTTTCAGGGAACGGCCCATTCAAACTAAGACAGATACGCAGTATTTT

cdr3_length: 16
d_call: NA
clone_size: NA
v_call: TRBV5-4
j_call: TRBJ1-1
cdr3_aa: CASSPRTVSMNTEAFF
cdr3_nt: TGTGCCAGCAGCCCGAGGACAGTATCCATGAACACTGAAGCTTTCTTT

cdr3_length: 13
d_call: TRBD2
clone_size: NA
v_call: TRBV10-3
j_call: TRBJ2-7
cdr3_aa: CAIKGTSNYEQYF
cdr3_nt: TGTGCCATCAAGGGGACTAGTAATTACGAGCAGTACTTC

cdr3_length: 15
d_call: TRBD1
clone_size: NA
v_call: TRBV5-4
j_call: TRBJ1-2
cdr3_aa: CASSYGQDLDYGYTF
cdr3_nt: TGTGCCAGCAGCTACGGACAGGACCTTGACTATGGCTACACCTTC

cdr3_length: 15
d_call: TRBD1
clone_size: once
v_call: TRBV4-3
j_call: TRBJ1-4
cdr3_aa: CASSQMDRAAEKLFF
cdr3_nt: TGCGCCAGCAGCCAAATGGACAGGGCAGCTGAAAAACTGTTTTTT

cdr3_length: 16
d_call: TRBD1
clone_size: NA
v_call: TRBV5-1
j_call: TRBJ2-1
cdr3_aa: CASSLELGQGGNEQFF
cdr3_nt: TGCGCCAGCAGCTTGGAATTGGGACAGGGCGGCAATGAGCAGTTCTTC

cdr3_length: 17
d_call: TRBD1
clone_size: NA
v_call: TRBV19
j_call: TRBJ1-4
cdr3_aa: CASSPKGQGSTNEKLFF
cdr3_nt: TGTGCCAGTAGTCCCAAGGGACAGGGGTCAACTAATGAAAAACTGTTTTTT